This T cell receptor beta chain is drawn from a study of blood T cell repertoires in COVID-19. Across the study: There were acute and convalescent COVID-19 samples, and they came from the United States, Italy and Spain. Nucleic acid was either cDNA or gDNA, and it came from T cells, B-cell-depleted T cells, or PBMCs.

Original data processing: The assay estimated nucleated cells by amplifying reference gene primers. Sequencing used immunoSEQ multiplex PCR; TCRdb keeps in-frame clones, though not all of them. D and trimming were read from the DNA, whereas the V and J calls and clone size are those reported in that table. The sample has 350,000 to 450,000 clones, under 90% seen once. Either two negative PCRs, clearance, or symptom resolution qualified Cohort 3 donors as recovered. The sequenced material came from PBMCs or T cells enriched from blood (not recorded which). This receptor was obtained from a woman aged 25 to 45 who had recovered from COVID-19.

The CDR3: CSAQGGTEAFF. As DNA, the CDR3 is TGCAGTGCCCAAGGGGGCACTGAAGCTTTCTTT. The chain employs TRBV20-1 and TRBJ1-1, with a possible D match to TRBD1 (6 bases). V was trimmed by 6 bases and J by 4 bases, leaving 9 bases between them. Germline CDR1 is DFQATT and CDR2 is SNEGSKA (reference sequence). This CDR3 has 11 residues.